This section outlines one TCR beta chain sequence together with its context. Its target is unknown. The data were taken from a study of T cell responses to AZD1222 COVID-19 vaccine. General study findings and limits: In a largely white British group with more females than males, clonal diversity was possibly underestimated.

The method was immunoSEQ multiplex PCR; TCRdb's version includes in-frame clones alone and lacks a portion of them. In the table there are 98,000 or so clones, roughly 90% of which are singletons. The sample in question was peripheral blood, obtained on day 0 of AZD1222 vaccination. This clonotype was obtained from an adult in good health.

CDR3 in DNA: TGTGCCAGCAGCCTCCCCCGGCCTGGGGTGCATGGCTACACCTTC. It is translated as CASSLPRPGVHGYTF. V and J are TRBV5-4 and TRBJ1-2; D gene ambiguous. V lost 4 bases and J 6 bases, leaving 19 bases between the germline ends. The CDR3 loop spans 15 amino acids. Germline V gives CDR1 SGHNT, CDR2 YYREEE (reference sequence).